The rows below give T cell receptor beta chains drawn from one sample of a study of blood T cell repertoires in COVID-19. Profiling relied on immunoSEQ multiplex PCR, and the TCRdb table lists in-frame clones only, not all of them. The table records nearly 250,000 clones, 86% of them present only once. Input material: peripheral blood. The receptors here all came from a woman aged 80 or over with COVID-19, enrolled during active disease. The CDR3 runs from the conserved cysteine through the conserved F or W. A D gene is named only where the DNA matches it firmly. The listing skips clone size in some rows; elsewhere it reads once, few, many or a size class.

v_call	d_call	j_call	clone_size	cdr3_aa	cdr3_nt
TRBV4-2	TRBD2	TRBJ2-1	once	CASSQVLAGLHNEQFF	TGTGCCAGCAGCCAAGTGCTAGCGGGGTTACACAATGAGCAGTTCTTC
TRBV28	.	TRBJ1-3	.	CASHPRRSGNTIYF	TGTGCCAGCCACCCAAGGAGGTCTGGAAACACCATATATTTT
TRBV18	TRBD1	TRBJ2-5	.	CASSPQNGDRGETQYF	TGTGCCAGCTCACCACAGAACGGGGACAGGGGAGAGACCCAGTACTTC
TRBV19	.	TRBJ2-5	.	CASSGGLLRKTQYF	TGTGCCAGTAGCGGGGGACTTCTGAGGAAGACCCAGTACTTC
TRBV7-2	TRBD1	TRBJ1-1	.	CASSFFAGQGGTEAFF	TGTGCCAGCAGCTTCTTCGCTGGACAGGGCGGGACTGAAGCTTTCTTT
TRBV6-6	TRBD2	TRBJ2-7	.	CASSYGLAGYEQYF	TGTGCCAGCAGTTACGGACTAGCGGGCTACGAGCAGTACTTC
TRBV13	.	TRBJ1-5	.	CASSLRTVSNQPQHF	TGTGCCAGCAGCTTGAGAACAGTCAGCAATCAGCCCCAGCATTTT
TRBV5-1	TRBD1	TRBJ1-1	.	CASSLATGTGLNTEAFF	TGCGCCAGCAGCTTGGCCACCGGGACAGGTTTGAACACTGAAGCTTTCTTT
TRBV7-2	TRBD1	TRBJ1-3	.	CASSLVSPGGINTIYF	TGTGCCAGCAGCTTAGTATCCCCAGGGGGCATTAACACCATATATTTT
TRBV11-3	TRBD1	TRBJ2-2	.	CASRLDLDRGPPGELFF	TGTGCCAGCAGGCTCGACTTGGACAGGGGGCCCCCCGGGGAGCTGTTTTTT
TRBV20-1	.	TRBJ2-5	.	CSVQETQYF	TGCAGTGTACAAGAGACCCAGTACTTC
TRBV7-2	.	TRBJ1-5	.	CASSTTGVSNQPQHF	TGTGCCAGCAGTACAACGGGAGTTAGCAATCAGCCCCAGCATTTT
TRBV5-8	TRBD1	TRBJ2-5	.	CASSLEGQDPETQYF	TGTGCCAGCAGCTTGGAGGGACAGGATCCGGAGACCCAGTACTTC
TRBV12-3/TRBV12-4	.	TRBJ2-7	.	CASSRGWEQYF	TGTGCCAGCAGTAGGGGGTGGGAGCAGTACTTC
TRBV19	.	TRBJ2-5	.	CASSQTRKETQYF	TGTGCCAGTAGTCAGACTAGAAAAGAGACCCAGTACTTC
TRBV28	.	TRBJ1-5	.	CASSLFGRAAQHF	TGTGCCAGCAGTTTATTTGGGAGGGCAGCCCAGCATTTT
TRBV9	TRBD1	TRBJ1-1	.	CASSVEVTGSEAFF	TGTGCCAGCAGCGTAGAAGTGACAGGGAGTGAAGCTTTCTTT
TRBV3-1/TRBV3-2	.	TRBJ1-3	.	CASSLFTSGNTIYF	TGTGCCAGCAGCCTTTTTACTTCTGGAAACACCATATATTTT
TRBV5-1	TRBD1	TRBJ1-1	.	CASSLAGTGVNTEAFF	TGCGCCAGCAGCTTGGCCGGGACAGGAGTGAACACTGAAGCTTTCTTT
TRBV5-1	TRBD1	TRBJ1-1	.	CASSLGQGAMNTEAFF	TGCGCCAGCAGCTTGGGACAGGGGGCCATGAACACTGAAGCTTTCTTT
TRBV4-2	TRBD2	TRBJ2-1	.	CASSRLAGGSNSYNEQFF	TGTGCCAGCAGCCGTCTAGCGGGGGGAAGCAATTCCTACAATGAGCAGTTCTTC
TRBV27	.	TRBJ1-2	.	CASSTPRRDGYTF	TGTGCCAGCAGTACCCCACGCAGGGATGGCTACACCTTC
TRBV30	.	TRBJ1-5	once	CAWSSSVGNQPQHF	TGTGCCTGGAGTTCGTCGGTTGGCAATCAGCCCCAGCATTTT
TRBV25-1	.	TRBJ2-7	few	CASRSDWKSSYEQYF	TGTGCCAGCAGGTCGGACTGGAAAAGCTCCTACGAGCAGTACTTC
TRBV3-1/TRBV3-2	.	TRBJ1-2	.	CASSQVDSPYGYTF	TGTGCCAGCAGCCAAGTCGACAGCCCCTATGGCTACACCTTC
TRBV25-1	.	TRBJ2-1	once	CASSEHRDYNEQFF	TGTGCCAGCAGTGAACACAGGGATTACAATGAGCAGTTCTTC
TRBV27	.	TRBJ1-1	.	CASSSLLMNTEAFF	TGTGCCAGCAGTTCTTTACTGATGAACACTGAAGCTTTCTTT
TRBV5-1	TRBD1	TRBJ2-7	.	CASSSGRQGLDEQYF	TGCGCCAGCAGCTCGGGGCGACAGGGGCTCGACGAGCAGTACTTC
TRBV3-1/TRBV3-2	TRBD1	TRBJ1-2	.	CASSRTGAGYTF	TGTGCCAGCAGCCGAACAGGGGCGGGCTACACCTTC
TRBV3-1/TRBV3-2	.	TRBJ1-4	.	CASSLRAGIHEKLFF	TGTGCCAGCAGCCTTAGAGCGGGGATTCATGAAAAACTGTTTTTT
TRBV27	TRBD1	TRBJ2-1	.	CASSFIRTGDLYNEQFF	TGTGCCAGCAGTTTTATCCGGACAGGGGACCTATACAATGAGCAGTTCTTC
TRBV4-1	TRBD1	TRBJ1-2	few	CASSRLGQPWGGYTF	TGCGCCAGCAGCCGATTGGGACAGCCCTGGGGGGGCTACACCTTC
TRBV6-5	TRBD1	TRBJ1-2	few	CASNTGGQEYYGYTF	TGTGCCAGCAACACCGGGGGACAGGAATACTATGGCTACACCTTC
TRBV19	.	TRBJ1-5	.	CASSVGHFGNQPQHF	TGTGCCAGTAGTGTCGGACATTTTGGCAATCAGCCCCAGCATTTT
TRBV6-2/TRBV6-3	.	TRBJ1-3	.	CASSYLIGATGNTIYF	TGTGCCAGCAGTTACTTGATTGGAGCTACTGGAAACACCATATATTTT
TRBV5-1	.	TRBJ1-1	.	CASSLAGGSVNTEAFF	TGCGCCAGCAGCTTGGCCGGAGGATCAGTGAACACTGAAGCTTTCTTT